This is a list of T cell receptor beta chains from one sample in a study of monozygotic twins with inflammatory bowel disease. TCRdb re-called the 5' RACE reads and gives one entry per CDR3 protein, without DNA. The sample's table shows about 110,000 distinct CDR3 sequences. Material: blood. Every receptor here comes from a human donor with ulcerative colitis or Crohn's disease, or a healthy co-twin of an affected twin (not recorded which). Both conserved end residues are part of each CDR3.

V gene,J gene,CDR3 protein
TRBV18,TRBJ2-7,CASSSGQASYEQYF
TRBV5-1,TRBJ2-5,CASSLTRGDQETQYF
TRBV28,TRBJ2-7,CASSLGQGSNEQYF
TRBV3-1,TRBJ1-1,CASSQQVRTEAFF
TRBV12-3/TRBV12-4,TRBJ2-6,CASSFTGGSGANVLTF
TRBV12-5,TRBJ2-1,CASGLVLIGSGTGVLGGEQFF
TRBV7-6,TRBJ1-6,CASRTDSNNSPLHF
TRBV5-1,TRBJ1-6,CASSRQEGPDNSPLHF
TRBV20-1,TRBJ2-3,CSARGVAGDTDTQYF
TRBV5-1,TRBJ2-2,CASSASTGGTGELFF